Described below is a single T cell receptor (beta chain) sequence and its context. Its cognate antigen is unknown. The V gene's germline CDR1 is LNHDA and CDR2 SQIVND (reference sequence). This CDR3 is 14 amino acids long. Trimming took off 3 bases at V and 7 bases at J, with 13 bases between the two ends. Donors, without exception, were Caucasian adults residing in Nashville, Tennessee. A CD45RA-negative memory subset and a CD45RA+ naive subset were separated from the CD4+ cells. This sample is part of a study of shared clonotypes between healthy human individuals. Study conclusions and caveats: Enrolling few donors narrowed the genetic and exposure-history diversity that was represented.

Samples underwent the assay at deep level. The repertoire was sequenced with immunoSEQ multiplex PCR; TCRdb's copy has only in-frame clones and lacks some. The sample holds more than 2 million clones, approximately 95% seen once. The TCR sequence derives from a man between 18 and 35 years old in good health. V is TRBV19 and J is TRBJ1-5; D call uncertain. Sequenced input: naive CD4+ T cells sorted from blood. Subset reported: CD45RA+ positively selected. DNA for the CDR3: TGTGCCAGTAGTATTAGGCGGGCTAAACAGCCCCAGCATTTT. Translating it yields CASSIRRAKQPQHF.